The rows below give T cell receptor beta chains drawn from one sample of a study of T cells in Graves' hyperthyroidism and ophthalmopathy. TCRdb used MiXCR to reprocess the multiplex PCR reads, holding one entry per CDR3 protein. The table shows about 660,000 distinct CDR3 sequences, with about 45% occurring only once. The source material was peripheral blood or thyroid tissue (not recorded which). The receptor set was obtained from an adult man with Graves' disease, either hyperthyroidism or ophthalmopathy (not recorded which). CDR3s include the opening cysteine and the closing phenylalanine or tryptophan. A D gene is named only where the DNA matches it firmly. Clone size, where shown, is once, few, many, or a class for clones that have expanded.

len	j_gene	abundance	v_gene	d_gene	CDR3aa	CDR3nt
15	TRBJ1-5	few	TRBV7-9	-	CASSPSSGVGQPQHF	TGTGCCAGCAGTCCATCGTCGGGAGTCGGTCAGCCCCAGCATTTT
15	TRBJ1-5	-	TRBV15	TRBD1	CATGGRQGGNQPQHF	TGTGCCACCGGAGGGCGACAGGGGGGGAATCAGCCCCAGCATTTT
15	TRBJ2-5	-	TRBV24-1	-	CATSDRGASGETQYF	TGTGCCACCAGTGATCGAGGGGCCTCGGGAGAGACCCAGTACTTC
13	TRBJ2-5	many	TRBV20-1	TRBD1	CSARQGDWETQYF	TGCAGTGCTAGACAGGGGGATTGGGAGACCCAGTACTTC
14	TRBJ2-7	-	TRBV19	-	CASSFRQNPYEQYF	TGTGCCAGTAGTTTCAGACAGAACCCCTACGAGCAGTACTTC
21	TRBJ1-6	-	TRBV10-3	-	CASSAPRRREFQFSYNSPLHF	TGTGCCAGCAGTGCACCCCGTCGCAGGGAGTTCCAGTTCTCCTATAATTCACCCCTCCACTTT
15	TRBJ1-1	few	TRBV20-1	TRBD1	CSARWTGGQNTEAFF	TGCAGTGCTAGGTGGACAGGGGGGCAGAACACTGAAGCTTTCTTT
15	TRBJ2-2	-	TRBV20-1	TRBD1	CSARKGQGPTGELFF	TGCAGTGCTAGGAAAGGACAGGGTCCTACCGGGGAGCTGTTTTTT
18	TRBJ1-3	-	TRBV5-1	TRBD1	CASSLYGTGVDYGYTIYF	TGTGCCAGCAGCTTGTACGGGACAGGGGTTGACTATGGCTACACCATATATTTT
13	TRBJ1-5	many	TRBV10-3	-	CAISLELNQPQHF	TGTGCCATCAGCCTCGAACTTAATCAGCCCCAGCATTTT
17	TRBJ2-5	-	TRBV7-8	TRBD2	CASSQVAGGPGQETQYF	TGTGCCAGCAGCCAAGTAGCGGGGGGGCCGGGGCAAGAGACCCAGTACTTC
15	TRBJ2-7	few	TRBV7-6	-	CASSRRDTLRNEQYF	TGTGCCAGCAGCCGCCGGGACACGCTCAGGAACGAGCAGTACTTC
14	TRBJ2-2	-	TRBV29-1	TRBD1	CSVEEDRADGELFF	TGCAGCGTTGAAGAGGACAGGGCCGACGGGGAGCTGTTTTTT
16	TRBJ2-6	-	TRBV7-3	TRBD2	CASSAPGGSGANVLTF	TGTGCCAGCAGCGCCCCGGGAGGCTCTGGGGCCAACGTCCTGACTTTC
14	TRBJ1-5	many	TRBV10-3	-	CAISDGEGNQPQHF	TGTGCCATCAGTGATGGGGAGGGCAATCAGCCCCAGCATTTT
16	TRBJ1-6	-	TRBV5-1	TRBD1	CASSPPGTGGSSPLHF	TGCGCCAGCAGCCCCCCGGGGACAGGGGGGAGTTCACCCCTCCACTTT
14	TRBJ2-5	-	TRBV12-3/TRBV12-4	-	CASSQVDPGETQYF	TGTGCCAGCAGCCAAGTGGACCCGGGAGAGACCCAGTACTTC
14	TRBJ2-7	few	TRBV5-1	-	CASSHSRGSYEQYF	TGCGCCAGCAGCCACTCCCGGGGGTCCTACGAGCAGTACTTC
20	TRBJ1-5	-	TRBV7-9	TRBD1	CASSLARTGTGGRSNQPQHF	TGTGCCAGCAGCTTAGCGAGGACCGGGACAGGGGGCCGGAGCAATCAGCCCCAGCATTTT
14	TRBJ2-7	-	TRBV20-1	TRBD2	CSAHPGLGLYEQYF	TGCAGTGCACATCCGGGACTAGGACTCTACGAGCAGTACTTC
16	TRBJ1-5	-	TRBV10-3	-	CAHLGRTGRSNQPQHF	TGTGCCCATCTAGGGCGTACAGGGAGAAGCAATCAGCCCCAGCATTTT
17	TRBJ1-5	-	TRBV7-2	-	CASSYSGRASGEQPQHF	TGTGCCAGCAGCTATAGCGGGAGGGCTAGCGGTGAGCAGCCCCAGCATTTT
12	TRBJ1-1	-	TRBV5-1	-	CASSLRSGEAFF	TGCGCCAGCAGCTTGCGATCAGGGGAAGCTTTCTTT
20	TRBJ1-5	-	TRBV7-8	-	CASSLYSPRSWAEDNQPQHF	TGTGCCAGCAGCTTATACTCCCCCCGGTCTTGGGCGGAGGATAATCAGCCCCAGCATTTT
14	TRBJ2-7	many	TRBV20-1	TRBD2	CSARSTSGALEQYF	TGCAGTGCTAGATCGACTAGCGGGGCCCTAGAGCAGTACTTC
14	TRBJ2-2	-	TRBV5-6	-	CASRQGLGTGELFF	TGTGCCAGCCGCCAGGGCCTGGGCACCGGGGAGCTGTTTTTT
14	TRBJ1-1	-	TRBV7-2	-	CASTRGGPNTEAFF	TGTGCCAGCACCCGAGGGGGGCCGAACACTGAAGCTTTCTTT
12	TRBJ1-2	many	TRBV24-1	-	CATSDTDYGYTF	TGTGCCACCAGTGATACAGACTATGGCTACACCTTC
15	TRBJ2-2	many	TRBV7-8	-	CASSSQTGNTGELFF	TGTGCCAGCAGCTCTCAGACAGGGAACACCGGGGAGCTGTTTTTT
15	TRBJ2-5	-	TRBV2	-	CASSGGHYGGETQYF	TGTGCCAGCAGTGGAGGCCACTATGGCGGAGAGACCCAGTACTTC
15	TRBJ2-7	-	TRBV2	-	CASSDRERGDYEQYF	TGTGCCAGCAGCGACCGGGAGAGGGGGGACTACGAGCAGTACTTC
14	TRBJ1-2	few	TRBV7-9	TRBD1	CASSRRTGAEGYTF	TGTGCCAGCAGCCGACGCACAGGGGCGGAGGGCTACACCTTC
15	TRBJ1-2	few	TRBV19	TRBD1	CASSQGQGINYGYTF	TGTGCCAGCAGCCAGGGACAGGGGATTAACTATGGCTACACCTTC
17	TRBJ2-2	-	TRBV7-6	-	CASSPRGREVSPGELFF	TGTGCCAGCAGCCCGAGAGGCAGGGAGGTTTCGCCCGGGGAGCTGTTTTTT
14	TRBJ1-1	once	TRBV2	-	CASTAGSIATEAFF	TGTGCCAGCACCGCCGGGAGTATAGCCACTGAAGCTTTCTTT
14	TRBJ1-6	few	TRBV5-1	-	CASSLMGDNSPLHF	TGCGCCAGCAGCTTGATGGGGGATAATTCACCCCTCCACTTT
13	TRBJ2-7	-	TRBV20-1	-	CSAGPDSKNEQYF	TGCAGTGCTGGACCAGACTCGAAGAACGAGCAGTACTTC
16	TRBJ1-3	-	TRBV19	-	CASGSSYGVSGNTIYF	TGTGCCAGCGGATCATCCTACGGAGTCTCTGGAAACACCATATATTTT
14	TRBJ2-5	-	TRBV20-1	-	CSARRLRDQETQYF	TGCAGTGCTAGACGCCTACGGGACCAAGAGACCCAGTACTTC
15	TRBJ1-6	many	TRBV7-6	TRBD1	CASSVQQGPGSPLHF	TGTGCCAGCAGCGTACAACAGGGGCCGGGTTCACCCCTCCACTTT
15	TRBJ1-5	few	TRBV10-2	-	CASRAGTESNQPQHF	TGCGCCAGCAGAGCCGGGACGGAGTCGAATCAGCCCCAGCATTTT
14	TRBJ1-6	-	TRBV19	TRBD1	CASSKGQMNSPLHF	TGTGCCAGTAGTAAGGGACAGATGAATTCACCCCTCCACTTT
13	TRBJ2-7	many	TRBV29-1	-	CSAEGDNSYEQYF	TGCAGCGCCGAAGGGGACAACTCCTACGAGCAGTACTTC
14	TRBJ1-6	few	TRBV5-4	-	CASSLEQNNSPLHF	TGTGCCAGCAGCTTGGAACAGAACAATTCACCCCTCCACTTT
14	TRBJ1-1	-	TRBV11-1	-	CASSARNQGFEAFF	TGTGCCAGCAGCGCCCGAAATCAGGGATTTGAAGCTTTCTTT